This TCR beta chain was recovered during a study of T cell repertoires in cytomegalovirus infection. This clonotype came up many times. One entry per CDR3 protein results from TCRdb running MiXCR on the reads. Of roughly 500,000 distinct CDR3 sequences in the sample, 16% were seen once. J lost 12 bases, V lost 7 bases, and 13 bases had no gene match. The CDR3 length is 15 residues. The germline V gene has CDR1 SEHNR and CDR2 FQNEAQ (reference sequence). The chain recombines TRBV7-9 with TRBJ2-3; 13 nucleotides match TRBD2. The TCR sequence derives from a human donor in good health (CMV status not recorded). Some clones in this sample may be carry-over from other donors' samples. Specimen: CD8+ T cells from PBMCs. The CDR3 sequence is CASTPSGTSGIPQYF. The CDR3 nucleotides are TGTGCCAGCACCCCAAGCGGGACTAGCGGGATTCCTCAGTATTTT.